A single sample is the source of the 27 T cell receptor beta chains below, sequenced in a study of cytomegalovirus exposure and HLA in healthy donors. PCR used 60 Vbeta primers and 13 Jbeta primers. TCRdb keeps only in-frame clones here, not all; method: immunoSEQ multiplex PCR. This repertoire shows some 170,000 clones, about 82% found once; its top ten account for approximately 7%. Sequencing was done on a sample of PBMCs. These receptors were taken from a woman aged 25 to 39 in good health and CMV-seropositive.

This clone was seen just once. This chain uses TRBV7-2 with TRBJ1-6; perhaps TRBD1 as D (6 bases). Germline lookup yields CDR1 SGHTA and CDR2 FQGNSA. The CDR3 consists of 17 residues. Between the trimmed V and J ends, which lost 4 bases and 11 bases, there was a span of 24 bases. The DNA of the CDR3 is TGTGCCAGCAGCTCGATGCTGGGGGGGGCTAGAAGAACACCCCTCCACTTT. Protein sequence: CASSSMLGGARRTPLHF.

This clone showed up just once. V gene TRBV28 combines with J gene TRBJ2-3; TRBD1 matches at 7 bases. V shed 4 bases, J shed 1 base, and the junction held 5 bases outside the gene matches. There are 15 residues in the CDR3. Germline V CDR1 and CDR2: MDHEN, SYDVKM. The CDR3 sequence: CASSSPGTGTDTQYF. CDR3 nucleotide sequence: TGTGCCAGCAGTTCGCCCGGGACAGGCACAGATACGCAGTATTTT.

As regards this clone: At one boundary the junction diverges from the germline segment, which might be a read error. CDR3 bases: TGTGCCAGCAGCCGCCAAGCATTGGACAGTTCATCTACTAACGCCTTC. Residues: CASSRQALDSSSTNAF. The chain links TRBV7-9 to TRBJ2-7, with D possibly being TRBD1 (6 bases). CDR3 length: 16 residues. Per the germline V gene, CDR1 is SEHNR and CDR2 is FQNEAQ (reference sequence). Looking up the rest from reference TRBV7-9 and TRBJ2-7 gives the full variable domain: DTGVSQNPRHKITKRGQNVTFRCDPISEHNRLYWYRQTLGQGPEFLTYFQNEAQLEKSRLLSDRFSAERPKGSFSTLEIQRTEQGDSAMYLCASSRQALDSSSTNAFGPGTRLTVT.

V and J are TRBV9 and TRBJ2-3; TRBD2 agrees at 8 bases. The CDR3 has 17 residues. Germline V CDR1 and CDR2: SGDLS, YYNGEE. With 0 bases clipped from V and 2 bases from J, the junction kept 8 bases outside the gene matches. CDR3 amino acids: CASSVVGAGAHTDTQYF. CDR3 nucleotides: TGTGCCAGCAGCGTAGTTGGAGCGGGGGCGCACACAGATACGCAGTATTTT.

The chain recombines TRBV4-2 with TRBJ2-7; 8 nucleotides align to TRBD2. The CDR3 consists of 16 residues. Looked up from germline, CDR1 is LGHNA and CDR2 is YNFKEQ. V shed 4 bases and J 0 bases; nucleotides not matched to a gene: 8. For the CDR3, the DNA is TGTGCCAGCAGCCGATATAGCGGGGCCAGCTCCTACGAGCAGTACTTC. It yields the protein CASSRYSGASSYEQYF.

This chain uses TRBV2 with TRBJ2-2, with TRBD2 matching 7 bases. Germline loops: CDR1 SNHLY, CDR2 FYNNEI. This CDR3 spans 14 amino acids. V gave up 3 bases and J gave up 4 bases; unmatched junction bases: 2. For the CDR3, the DNA is TGTGCCAGCAGTGAGGGGGAGGGCACCGGGGAGCTGTTTTTT. As protein: CASSEGEGTGELFF. Variable domain in full (rest from reference TRBV2 and TRBJ2-2): EPEVTQTPSHQVTQMGQEVILRCVPISNHLYFYWYRQILGQKVEFLVSFYNNEISEKSEIFDDQFSVERPDGSNFTLKIRSTKLEDSAMYFCASSEGEGTGELFFGEGSRLTVL.

This clone was recorded only once. The chain combines TRBV27 with TRBJ1-1; possible D gene TRBD1, 5 bases. This CDR3 has 13 amino acids. Trimming pared 8 bases from V and 3 bases from J, leaving 13 bases between. Germline lookup yields CDR1 MNHEY and CDR2 SMNVEV (reference sequence). CDR3 sequence reads: CASCGGKDTEAFF. For the CDR3, the DNA is TGTGCCAGCTGCGGGGGGAAAGACACTGAAGCTTTCTTT.

The CDR3: CASSFPGLAGSYEQYF. In nucleotides, the CDR3 is TGTGCCAGCAGTTTCCCTGGACTAGCGGGGTCCTACGAGCAGTACTTC. The chain carries TRBV28 and TRBJ2-7; 12 bases map to TRBD2. Germline loops: CDR1 MDHEN, CDR2 SYDVKM. This CDR3 contains 16 residues. V trimming: 3 bases; J trimming: 1 base; junction bases outside the gene matches: 4.

The chain joins TRBV10-1 to TRBJ2-1, with a possible D match to TRBD1 (6 bases). V was clipped by 8 bases and J by 6 bases, with 23 bases between them. Germline CDR1 WNHNN, CDR2 SYGVQD (reference sequence). The CDR3 loop spans 16 amino acids. The CDR3 spells CASRVDLGGRGNEQFF. In DNA form, the CDR3 reads TGCGCCAGCCGTGTGGATCTAGGGGGACGAGGCAATGAGCAGTTCTTC.

This rearrangement joins TRBV19 to TRBJ1-2; 7 positions match TRBD1. The CDR3 has 14 amino acids. V trimming: 3 bases; J trimming: 5 bases; junction bases outside the gene matches: 6. Germline V gives CDR1 LNHDA, CDR2 SQIVND (reference sequence). CDR3 sequence (DNA): TGTGCCAGTAGTATTCCAGGGGACAGTTATGGCTACACCTTC. Its translation: CASSIPGDSYGYTF.

The V gene is TRBV7-9, the J gene TRBJ1-1; maybe TRBD1 (5 bases). Germline V gene data show CDR1 as SEHNR and CDR2 as FQNEAQ (reference sequence). This CDR3 is 14 amino acids long. The V gene lost 5 bases and the J gene lost 0 bases, with 10 bases spanning the gap. The CDR3 reads CASSGGGVNTEAFF. The CDR3 DNA reads as TGTGCCAGCAGCGGGGGGGGTGTGAACACTGAAGCTTTCTTT.

This chain joins TRBV10-3 and TRBJ1-2, with 7 bases fitting TRBD1. The germline CDR1 and CDR2 sequences are ENHRY and SYGVKD. Trimming at V came to 8 bases and at J to 3 bases, leaving 3 bases not matched to a gene. This CDR3 has 12 amino acids. The CDR3 spells CAIRTGDYGYTF. Here the CDR3 DNA reads TGTGCCATCCGAACAGGGGACTATGGCTACACCTTC.

The V call is TRBV4-3, the J call TRBJ1-5; D call uncertain. V lost 0 bases to trimming and J lost 5 bases, with 11 bases between them. CDR3 length: 15 residues. Germline CDR1 is LGHNA and CDR2 is YSLEER. The CDR3 loop reads CASSQDPRVDQPQHF. CDR3 in DNA: TGCGCCAGCAGCCAAGATCCGAGGGTAGATCAGCCCCAGCATTTT.

This rearrangement joins TRBV5-8 to TRBJ2-5; 8 bases map to TRBD1. CDR3 length: 16 residues. The germline V gene has CDR1 SGHTS and CDR2 YDEGEE. With V trimmed by 3 bases and J by 4 bases, 11 bases remained unmatched. This chain's CDR3 is CASSSGRDRSRETQYF. The DNA for the CDR3 is TGTGCCAGCAGCTCAGGACGGGACAGGAGTCGAGAGACCCAGTACTTC.

This rearrangement joins TRBV7-2 to TRBJ2-5, with 10 bases aligning to TRBD2. The CDR3 extends over 15 amino acids. Germline CDR1 reads SGHTA; CDR2 reads FQGNSA. V was pared by 3 bases and J by 5 bases, with 6 bases of the junction left unmatched. This chain's CDR3 is CASSFQRGGEETQYF. DNA of the CDR3: TGTGCCAGCAGCTTTCAGCGGGGGGGTGAGGAGACCCAGTACTTC.

The chain uses TRBV6-1 and TRBJ2-7; 11 bases line up with TRBD2. This CDR3 has 18 amino acids. Germline V gene lookup returns CDR1 MNHNS and CDR2 SASEGT. The junction had 11 bases not matched to a gene; V was cut back by 4 bases and J by 0 bases. CDR3 protein: CASSAHLAGGLSSYEQYF. The CDR3 DNA follows: TGTGCCAGCAGTGCGCATCTAGCGGGGGGACTAAGCTCCTACGAGCAGTACTTC.

The CDR3, as DNA: TGTGCCAGCAGCCCCGCCCGGGGGACAGTCCTAAGGAGTTCACCCCTCCACTTT. Translation gives CASSPARGTVLRSSPLHF. V usage is TRBV13 and J usage is TRBJ1-6; TRBD1 agrees at 7 bases. V lost 5 bases, J lost 9 bases, and 19 bases stayed unmatched. The CDR3 sequence is 18 residues long. The germline gives CDR1 PRHDT, CDR2 FYEKMQ (reference sequence).

The chain combines TRBV4-1 with TRBJ2-3; 9 bases match TRBD1. Germline V CDR1 and CDR2: MGHRA, YSYEKL. J was trimmed by 0 bases and V by 4 bases; bases with no gene match: 8. The CDR3 has 17 amino acids. This CDR3 reads CASSRTGQGTSTDTQYF. CDR3 in DNA: TGCGCCAGCAGCCGTACCGGACAGGGGACAAGCACAGATACGCAGTATTTT.

V gene TRBV11-1 combines with J gene TRBJ2-5, with 10 bases matching TRBD1. This CDR3 is built from 14 residues. With V trimmed by 7 bases and J by 3 bases, 5 bases remained unmatched. Germline V gene lookup returns CDR1 SGHAT and CDR2 FQDESV (reference sequence). CDR3 residues: CASNSGTGEETQYF. CDR3 DNA: TGTGCCAGCAACTCCGGGACAGGGGAAGAGACCCAGTACTTC.

The V gene is TRBV7-9, the J gene TRBJ1-3, with D uncertain. Deletions cut 2 bases from V and 0 bases from J, with 14 bases between. In germline, CDR1 is SEHNR, CDR2 FQNEAQ (reference sequence). The CDR3 runs to 17 residues. As DNA, the CDR3 is TGTGCCAGCAGCTTAATGACGACTTGGCTCTCTGGAAACACCATATATTTT. It specifies CASSLMTTWLSGNTIYF.

J is TRBJ1-2 and V is TRBV27; tentatively, D is TRBD1 (5 bases). CDR3 length: 13 amino acids. Trimming stripped 2 bases from V and 6 bases from J, with 10 bases between. From germline, CDR1 is MNHEY and CDR2 SMNVEV (reference sequence). The CDR3 protein is CASSLILGHGYTF. The CDR3 DNA reads as TGTGCCAGCAGTTTAATATTGGGGCATGGCTACACCTTC.

The chain is built from TRBV15 and TRBJ1-2; TRBD1 agrees at 9 bases. V dropped 8 bases and J dropped 2; count of bases not matched to a gene: 3. There are 13 residues in the CDR3. Germline CDR1 is LNHNV and CDR2 is YYDKDF (reference sequence). Here the CDR3 DNA reads TGTGCCACCGGGACAGGGACCAACTATGGCTACACCTTC. The encoded protein is CATGTGTNYGYTF.

For the CDR3, the DNA is TGTGCCAGCAGCCAGGCAGGGGTCGGAAACACCATATATTTT. The encoded protein is CASSQAGVGNTIYF. The gene calls are TRBV14 and TRBJ1-3, with D perhaps matching TRBD1 (6 bases). The CDR3 length is 14 residues. The V and J ends lost 3 bases and 4 bases respectively, with 10 bases between them. Germline values: CDR1 SGHDN, CDR2 FVKESK.

V and J are TRBV6-5 and TRBJ2-7; 7 bases align to TRBD1. Unmatched junction bases numbered 8, after V lost 7 bases and J lost 5 bases. Looked up from germline, CDR1 is MNHEY and CDR2 is SVGAGI. CDR3 size: 13 residues. In DNA, the CDR3 is TGTGCCAGCAAACAGGGGAATGCCCACGAGCAGTACTTC. It is translated as CASKQGNAHEQYF.

This clone has only one observation. This chain links TRBV4-3 with TRBJ2-7, with no clear D. V was pared by 0 bases and J by 2 bases, with 11 bases between. There are 15 residues in the CDR3. Germline CDR1 and CDR2: LGHNA and YSLEER. The CDR3 DNA reads as TGCGCCAGCAGCCAAGACGCGGCCAAAACCTACGAGCAGTACTTC. Translating gives CASSQDAAKTYEQYF.

V gene TRBV6-6 combines with J gene TRBJ1-3; 8 positions agree with TRBD1. The V gene end was trimmed by 8 bases and the J gene end by 4 bases; junction bases not matched to a gene: 1. Per the germline V gene, CDR1 is MNHNY and CDR2 is SVGAGI (reference sequence). The CDR3 is 12 residues long. Here the CDR3 reads CASGQGGNTIYF. The CDR3 DNA sequence: TGTGCCAGCGGACAGGGAGGAAACACCATATATTTT.

The CDR3 is CASSQGQAFREQYF. Here the CDR3 DNA reads TGCGCCAGCAGCCAGGGACAGGCGTTTCGCGAGCAGTACTTC. The rearrangement links TRBV5-1 to TRBJ2-5; 8 positions agree with TRBD1. The DNA end is more similar to TRBJ2-7, so the J call may be wrong. Germline lookup yields CDR1 SGHRS and CDR2 YFSETQ. The CDR3 contains 14 residues.